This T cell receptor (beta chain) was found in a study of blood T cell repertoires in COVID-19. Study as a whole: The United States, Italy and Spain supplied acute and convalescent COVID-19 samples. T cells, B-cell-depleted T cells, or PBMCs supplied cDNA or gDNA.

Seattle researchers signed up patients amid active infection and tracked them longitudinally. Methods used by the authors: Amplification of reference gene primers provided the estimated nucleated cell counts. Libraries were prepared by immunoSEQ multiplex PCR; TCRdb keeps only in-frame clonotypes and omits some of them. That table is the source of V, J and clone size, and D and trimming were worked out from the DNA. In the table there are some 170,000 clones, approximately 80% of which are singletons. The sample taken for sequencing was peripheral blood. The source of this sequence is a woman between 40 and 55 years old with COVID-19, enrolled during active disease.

The CDR3 region has the DNA TGCAGTGCTAGAGCGGGCACTGAAGCTTTCTTT. Translated, it gives CSARAGTEAFF. The rearrangement uses TRBV20-1 and TRBJ1-1; D not resolved. The ends were cut back, 1 base at V and 4 bases at J, with 4 bases in the middle. Germline V gene lookup returns CDR1 DFQATT and CDR2 SNEGSKA (reference sequence). The CDR3 totals 11 residues.